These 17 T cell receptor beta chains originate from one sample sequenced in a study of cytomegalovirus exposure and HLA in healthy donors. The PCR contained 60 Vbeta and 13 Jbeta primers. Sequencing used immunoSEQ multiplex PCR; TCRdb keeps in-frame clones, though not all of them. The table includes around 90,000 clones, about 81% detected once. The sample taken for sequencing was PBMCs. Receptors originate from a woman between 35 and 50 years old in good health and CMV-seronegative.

CDR3 sequence reads: CASSFGDSYGYTF. CDR3 nucleotide sequence: TGTGCCAGCAGTTTTGGGGACAGCTATGGCTACACCTTC. This sequence joins TRBV27 and TRBJ1-2; 7 bases line up with TRBD1. V shed 3 bases, J shed 4 bases, and the junction held 2 bases outside the gene matches. Germline V gives CDR1 MNHEY, CDR2 SMNVEV (reference sequence). The CDR3 consists of 13 residues.

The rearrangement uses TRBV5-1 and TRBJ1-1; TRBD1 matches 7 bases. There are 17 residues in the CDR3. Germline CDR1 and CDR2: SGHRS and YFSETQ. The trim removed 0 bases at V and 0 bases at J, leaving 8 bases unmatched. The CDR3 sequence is CASSLVRQGPMNTEAFF. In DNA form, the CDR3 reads TGCGCCAGCAGCTTGGTCAGACAGGGACCCATGAACACTGAAGCTTTCTTT. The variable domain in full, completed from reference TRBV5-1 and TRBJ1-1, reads KAGVTQTPRYLIKTRGQQVTLSCSPISGHRSVSWYQQTPGQGLQFLFEYFSETQRNKGNFPGRFSGRQFSNSRSEMNVSTLELGDSALYLCASSLVRQGPMNTEAFFGQGTRLTVV.

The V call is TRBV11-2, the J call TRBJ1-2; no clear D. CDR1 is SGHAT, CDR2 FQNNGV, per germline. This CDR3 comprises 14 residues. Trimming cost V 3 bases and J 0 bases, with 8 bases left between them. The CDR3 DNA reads TGTGCCAGCAGCTTCGAGTTAGCTAACTATGGCTACACCTTC. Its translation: CASSFELANYGYTF. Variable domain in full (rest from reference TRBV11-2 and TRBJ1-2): EAGVAQSPRYKIIEKRQSVAFWCNPISGHATLYWYQQILGQGPKLLIQFQNNGVVDDSQLPKDRFSAERLKGVDSTLKIQPAKLEDSAVYLCASSFELANYGYTFGSGTRLTVV.

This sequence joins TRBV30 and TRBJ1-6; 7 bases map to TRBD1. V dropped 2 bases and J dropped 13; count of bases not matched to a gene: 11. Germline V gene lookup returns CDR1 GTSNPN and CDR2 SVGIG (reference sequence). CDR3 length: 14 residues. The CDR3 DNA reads TGTGCCTGGAGTAAGGGGGCGTCCGGTGTCCCCCTCCACTTT. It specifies CAWSKGASGVPLHF. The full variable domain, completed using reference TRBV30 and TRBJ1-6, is SQTIHQWPATLVQPVGSPLSLECTVEGTSNPNLYWYRQAAGRGLQLLFYSVGIGQISSEVPQNLSASRPQDRQFILSSKKLLLSDSGFYLCAWSKGASGVPLHFGNGTRLTVT.

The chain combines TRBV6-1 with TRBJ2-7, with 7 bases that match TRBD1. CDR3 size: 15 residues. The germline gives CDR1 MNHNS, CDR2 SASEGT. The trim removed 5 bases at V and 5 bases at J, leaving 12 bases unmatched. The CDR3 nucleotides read TGTGCCAGCAGTCAGCAGACAGGGAACAACGACGAGCAGTACTTC. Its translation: CASSQQTGNNDEQYF.

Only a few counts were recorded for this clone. CDR3 bases: TGTGCCAGCAGCCCAGGGGAAAAACTGTTTTTT. Protein product: CASSPGEKLFF. The chain joins TRBV14 to TRBJ1-4; D may be TRBD1 (5 bases). This CDR3 comprises 11 residues. Germline loops: CDR1 SGHDN, CDR2 FVKESK. V was pared by 4 bases and J by 8 bases, with 5 bases between.

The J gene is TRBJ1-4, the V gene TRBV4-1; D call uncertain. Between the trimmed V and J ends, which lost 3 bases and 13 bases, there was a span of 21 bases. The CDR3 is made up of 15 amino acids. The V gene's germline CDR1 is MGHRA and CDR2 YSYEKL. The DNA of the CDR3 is TGCGCCAGCAGCCACGATCAAACGGTAGGGAGAAGACTGTTTTTT. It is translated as CASSHDQTVGRRLFF.

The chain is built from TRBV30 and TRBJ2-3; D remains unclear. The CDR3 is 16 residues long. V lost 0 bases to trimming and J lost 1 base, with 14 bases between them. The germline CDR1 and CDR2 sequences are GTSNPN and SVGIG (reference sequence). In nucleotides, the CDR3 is TGTGCCTGGAGTGTAACGGTACGGGTTGGCACAGATACGCAGTATTTT. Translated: CAWSVTVRVGTDTQYF.

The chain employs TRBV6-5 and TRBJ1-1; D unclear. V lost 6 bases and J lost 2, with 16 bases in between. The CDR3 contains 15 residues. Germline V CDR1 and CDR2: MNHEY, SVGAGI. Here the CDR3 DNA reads TGTGCCAGCAGCCATCTCCCAGCGTCTAACACTGAAGCTTTCTTT. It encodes CASSHLPASNTEAFF.

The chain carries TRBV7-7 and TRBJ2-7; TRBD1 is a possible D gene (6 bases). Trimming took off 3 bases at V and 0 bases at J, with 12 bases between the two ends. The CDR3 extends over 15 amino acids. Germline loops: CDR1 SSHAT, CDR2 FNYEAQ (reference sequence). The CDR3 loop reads CASSLDSNPSYEQYF. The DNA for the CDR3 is TGTGCCAGCAGCTTGGACAGCAATCCCTCCTACGAGCAGTACTTC.

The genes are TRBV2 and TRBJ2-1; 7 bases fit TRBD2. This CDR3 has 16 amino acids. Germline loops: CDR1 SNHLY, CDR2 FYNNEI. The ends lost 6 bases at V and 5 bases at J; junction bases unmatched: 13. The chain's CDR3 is CASRAQTSFTHNEQFF. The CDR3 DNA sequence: TGTGCCAGCAGAGCTCAGACTAGCTTCACCCACAATGAGCAGTTCTTC. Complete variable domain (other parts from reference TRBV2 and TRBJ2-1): EPEVTQTPSHQVTQMGQEVILRCVPISNHLYFYWYRQILGQKVEFLVSFYNNEISEKSEIFDDQFSVERPDGSNFTLKIRSTKLEDSAMYFCASRAQTSFTHNEQFFGPGTRLTVL.

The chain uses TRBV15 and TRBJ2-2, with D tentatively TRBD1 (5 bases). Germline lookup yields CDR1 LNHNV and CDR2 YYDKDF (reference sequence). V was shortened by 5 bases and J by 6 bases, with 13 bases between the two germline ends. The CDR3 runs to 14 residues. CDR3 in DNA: TGTGCCACCAGCTTGTCAGGGCCCCCCGGGGAGCTGTTTTTT. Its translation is CATSLSGPPGELFF.

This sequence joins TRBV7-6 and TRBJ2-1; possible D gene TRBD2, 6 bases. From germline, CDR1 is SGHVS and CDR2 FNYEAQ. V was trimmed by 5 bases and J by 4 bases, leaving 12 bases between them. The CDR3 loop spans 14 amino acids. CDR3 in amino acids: CASSRTGTYNEQFF. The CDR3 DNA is TGTGCCAGCAGCCGGACGGGGACTTACAATGAGCAGTTCTTC.

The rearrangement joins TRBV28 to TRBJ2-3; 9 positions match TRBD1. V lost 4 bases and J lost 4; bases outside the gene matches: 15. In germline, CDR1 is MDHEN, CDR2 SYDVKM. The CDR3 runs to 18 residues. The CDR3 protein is CASSSPTSDRGMSDTQYF. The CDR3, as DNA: TGTGCCAGCAGTTCGCCGACCAGTGACAGGGGGATGTCAGATACGCAGTATTTT.

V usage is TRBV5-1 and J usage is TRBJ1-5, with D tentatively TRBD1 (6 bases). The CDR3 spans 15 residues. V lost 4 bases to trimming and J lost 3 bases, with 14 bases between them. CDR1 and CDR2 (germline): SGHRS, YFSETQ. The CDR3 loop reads CASSPTNRDNQPQHF. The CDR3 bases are TGCGCCAGCAGCCCCACTAACAGGGACAATCAGCCCCAGCATTTT. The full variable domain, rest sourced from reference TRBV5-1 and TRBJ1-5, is KAGVTQTPRYLIKTRGQQVTLSCSPISGHRSVSWYQQTPGQGLQFLFEYFSETQRNKGNFPGRFSGRQFSNSRSEMNVSTLELGDSALYLCASSPTNRDNQPQHFGDGTRLSIL.

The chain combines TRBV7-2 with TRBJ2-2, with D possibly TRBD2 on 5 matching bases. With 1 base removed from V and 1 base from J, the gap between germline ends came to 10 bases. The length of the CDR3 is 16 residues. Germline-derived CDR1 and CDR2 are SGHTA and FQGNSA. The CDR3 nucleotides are TGTGCCAGCAGCTTAGTAGGTGGGAGGAACACCGGGGAGCTGTTTTTT. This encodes CASSLVGGRNTGELFF.

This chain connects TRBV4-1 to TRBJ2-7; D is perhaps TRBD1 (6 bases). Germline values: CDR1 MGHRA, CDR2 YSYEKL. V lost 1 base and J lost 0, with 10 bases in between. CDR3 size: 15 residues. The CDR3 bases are TGCGCCAGCAGCCAAGGGACAGCACCCTCCTACGAGCAGTACTTC. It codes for CASSQGTAPSYEQYF.